This record concerns one TCR beta chain sequence. This clone has only one observation. The specificity of this receptor is unknown. No base quality values were provided; no much bigger clone lies one nucleotide off. The library was built by means of the immunoSEQ multiplex PCR assay. TCRdb carries this immuneACCESS record with in-frame sequences only. Its versions omit some clonotypes, under half of them owing to an unresolved V gene in the studies checked, with the rest unexplained. The sample table lists 73,000 or so clones, around 90% of them with a count of one. Roughly 0.85% of the sample comes from the top ten. The data were taken from a study of T cell changes during pregnancy in multiple sclerosis (dated by TCRdb to between 2018 and 2021). In the study overall: Changes in the T cell repertoire over the course of pregnancy were examined in this study in women with multiple sclerosis.

Relative to germline, V is missing 0 bases and J is missing 6 bases, with 5 bases of the junction outside any gene match. CDR1 and CDR2, per the germline V gene, are LGHNA and YSLEER. From the cysteine through the phenylalanine, the CDR3 covers 16 amino acids. CDR3 DNA only is kept here, 48 bases in frame from base 1. The starting material was peripheral blood, obtained in the second trimester of pregnancy. This receptor chain uses TRBV4-3 and TRBJ2-1; 10 of the junction bases match TRBD1. The TCR originated in a female donor with multiple sclerosis, enrolled in a pregnancy study. The sequence in DNA is TGCGCCAGCAGCCAAGACGGGACAGGGGCGCCCAATGAGCAGTTCTTC. Translation gives CASSQDGTGAPNEQFF.